This is a list of T cell receptor beta chains from one sample in a study of beta chain features in type 1 diabetes. Profiling relied on immunoSEQ multiplex PCR, and the TCRdb table lists in-frame clones only, not all of them. In the table there are 120,000 to 150,000 clones, 10% of which are singletons. The sample was naive CD4+ T cells from blood. The source of these receptors is a man younger than 35 in good health. Each CDR3 is given with its conserved first and last residue. Each record gives: V gene, D gene, clone size, J gene, CDR3 DNA, CDR3 protein. A D gene is named only where the DNA matches it firmly. Rows give clone size only sometimes, using once, few, many, or a class for an expanded clone.

TRBV7-2	TRBD2	few	TRBJ2-5	TGTGCCAGCAGCGGAGGACTAGCGGGGGGCAGGGAGACCCAGTACTTC	CASSGGLAGGRETQYF
TRBV6-6	.	.	TRBJ1-5	TGTGCCAGCAGTTCATCAGGGGCTAATCAGCCCCAGCATTTT	CASSSSGANQPQHF
TRBV7-3	.	few	TRBJ2-2	TGTGCCAGCAGCTCTCCCGGGTCCGGTGGGACCGGGGAGCTGTTTTTT	CASSSPGSGGTGELFF
TRBV9	TRBD1	.	TRBJ1-6	TGTGCCAGCAGCGTAGGGCCAGGGGGATCTAATTCACCCCTCCACTTT	CASSVGPGGSNSPLHF
TRBV5-1	.	few	TRBJ2-6	TGCGCCAGCAGCTTCGGGGCTGGGGCCAACGTCCTGACTTTC	CASSFGAGANVLTF
TRBV7-6	.	few	TRBJ2-2	TGTGCCAGCAGAGGAGGGGCTAACACCGGGGAGCTGTTTTTT	CASRGGANTGELFF
TRBV7-9	.	many	TRBJ2-5	TGTGCCAGCAGCTTAGCCGGCACAGGCCAAGAGACCCAGTACTTC	CASSLAGTGQETQYF
TRBV5-1	TRBD2	.	TRBJ2-7	TGCGCCACCGCACCGCTAGCGGGAGATTACGAGCAGTACTTC	CATAPLAGDYEQYF
TRBV6-6	TRBD2	.	TRBJ2-5	TGTGCCAGCAGTGCTCTAGCGGGGGACCAGTACTTC	CASSALAGDQYF
TRBV14	TRBD1	few	TRBJ2-5	TGTGCCAGCAGCCAACTGGGACAGGGCGTGTACCAAGAGACCCAGTACTTC	CASSQLGQGVYQETQYF
TRBV19	.	few	TRBJ2-2	TGTGCCAGCGCCAGGGGCCAAGCCGGCGGGGAGCTGTTTTTT	CASARGQAGGELFF
TRBV2	TRBD1	.	TRBJ2-3	TGTGCCAGCAGTGATTTGGGACAGATCACAGATACGCAGTATTTT	CASSDLGQITDTQYF
TRBV19	.	few	TRBJ1-6	TGTGCCAGTAGTACAGGGGCCCGATTCTATAATTCACCCCTCCACTTT	CASSTGARFYNSPLHF
TRBV6-5	.	few	TRBJ2-2	TGTGCCAGCAGTTATACAGGGTCCACCGGGGAGCTGTTTTTT	CASSYTGSTGELFF
TRBV7-8	.	few	TRBJ2-5	TGTGCCAGCAGTCGGGACAACCAAGAGACCCAGTACTTC	CASSRDNQETQYF
TRBV4-3	TRBD2	few	TRBJ2-5	TGCGCCAGCAGCCAAGAGCGGGGGGGCCAGGAGACCCAGTACTTC	CASSQERGGQETQYF
TRBV19	.	few	TRBJ1-1	TGTGCCAGTAAGGTGACGGGGGAGACTGAAGCTTTCTTT	CASKVTGETEAFF